This TCR beta chain is from a study of cytomegalovirus exposure and HLA in healthy donors. The PCR contained 60 Vbeta and 13 Jbeta primers. The method was immunoSEQ multiplex PCR; TCRdb's version includes in-frame clones alone and lacks a portion of them. This table holds 180,000 or so clones, more than 75% found once. As to this clone: The junction departs from germline at one end; a sequencing error may be responsible.

The specimen was PBMCs. The receptor comes from a woman aged 50 to 60 in good health and CMV-seropositive.

The CDR3 loop reads CASSLMGQRADNSQYF. For the CDR3, the DNA is TGTGCCAGCAGTTTAATGGGACAGAGGGCAGACAACAGTCAGTACTTC. The J gene is TRBJ2-4, the V gene TRBV28; the match to TRBD1 covers 7 bases. Germline V gene sequence: CDR1 MDHEN, CDR2 SYDVKM. The CDR3 is 16 amino acids.